What follows are 9 T cell receptor beta chains derived from one specimen sequenced in a study of cytotoxic CD8 clonotypes in ibrutinib-treated CLL. Profiled with immunoSEQ multiplex PCR; TCRdb holds only in-frame clones, not every one. The table has about 130,000 clones, 75% to 85% seen once; the top ten hold over 10%. Sequences were derived from PBMCs, sampled after 12 months of ibrutinib treatment. These TCRs come from a human donor with chronic lymphocytic leukemia.

V usage is TRBV6-1 and J usage is TRBJ2-7, with D hard to call. CDR3 length: 10 residues. Trimming pared 5 bases from V and 6 bases from J, leaving 5 bases between. Germline V gene lookup returns CDR1 MNHNS and CDR2 SASEGT. CDR3 sequence: CASSTPEQYF. The DNA for the CDR3 is TGTGCCAGCAGTACCCCCGAGCAGTACTTC.

The rearrangement uses TRBV5-1 and TRBJ1-2; D is possibly TRBD1 (6 bases). The V gene's germline CDR1 is SGHRS and CDR2 YFSETQ. V lost 1 base to trimming and J lost 2 bases, with 12 bases between them. The CDR3 is made up of 15 amino acids. The CDR3 coding sequence is TGCGCCAGCAGCTTGTCCCAGGGGCTGAACTATGGCTACACCTTC. Residues: CASSLSQGLNYGYTF.

J is TRBJ2-5 and V is TRBV7-2; D is unresolved. This CDR3 contains 16 residues. Germline V lookup: CDR1 SGHTA, CDR2 FQGNSA. V was cut by 5 bases and J by 4 bases, with 20 bases left in between. CDR3 DNA: TGTGCCAGCAGCCTATTGGGTGTGGGGATACGAGAGACCCAGTACTTC. Translation gives CASSLLGVGIRETQYF.

The chain recombines TRBV30 with TRBJ2-7; 11 bases align to TRBD1. Germline-derived CDR1 and CDR2 are GTSNPN and SVGIG (reference sequence). The V and J ends lost 3 bases and 5 bases, in that order; junction bases with no gene match: 3. CDR3 length: 13 amino acids. DNA of the CDR3: TGTGCCTGGAGGGGGACAGGGGGTAACGAGCAGTACTTC. Translation gives CAWRGTGGNEQYF.

This clone was found once. The chain is built from TRBV28 and TRBJ1-3; D gene unclear. V was clipped by 3 bases and J by 4 bases, with 19 bases between them. Looked up from germline, CDR1 is MDHEN and CDR2 is SYDVKM. This CDR3 is 17 amino acids long. The CDR3 region is CASSFARMGKSGNTIYF. The CDR3 DNA sequence: TGTGCCAGCAGTTTCGCCCGCATGGGGAAGTCCGGAAACACCATATATTTT.

A single count supports this clone. The chain couples TRBV6-4 to TRBJ1-2, with a tentative D call TRBD1 (5 bases). Per the germline V gene, CDR1 is MRHNA and CDR2 is SNTAGT. Between the trimmed V and J ends, which lost 6 bases and 4 bases, there was a span of 15 bases. CDR3 length equals 14 residues. CDR3 in DNA: TGTGCCAGCAGACCATCCGGGACGGTCTATGGCTACACCTTC. Protein: CASRPSGTVYGYTF.

The chain carries TRBV10-3 and TRBJ2-5; TRBD2 matches 8 bases. Trimming removed 0 bases from V and 4 bases from J; junction bases left unmatched: 13. Germline loops: CDR1 ENHRY, CDR2 SYGVKD. This CDR3 is built from 18 residues. The CDR3 nucleotides read TGTGCCATCAGTGAGTCGGTAGCGGGACTCCCCGAGGGAGAGACCCAGTACTTC. Residues: CAISESVAGLPEGETQYF.

J is TRBJ1-5 and V is TRBV6-1; D perhaps matches TRBD1 (5 bases). CDR1 is MNHNS and CDR2 is SASEGT in the germline V gene. The ends were cut back, 1 base at V and 7 bases at J, with 14 bases in the middle. This CDR3 region has 15 residues. CDR3 coding DNA: TGTGCCAGCAGTGAAGGGGCGGGGGATATACAGCCCCAGCATTTT. Its protein is CASSEGAGDIQPQHF.

The CDR3 region is CASSWQHSGNTIYF. CDR3 DNA sequence: TGTGCCAGCAGTTGGCAGCACTCTGGAAACACCATATATTTT. The V and J genes are TRBV2 and TRBJ1-3; D remains ambiguous. CDR1 and CDR2 from the germline V gene are SNHLY and FYNNEI. V lost 5 bases and J 0 bases, leaving 8 bases between the germline ends. The length of the CDR3 is 14 residues.